This T cell receptor beta chain was sequenced in a study of a mutant IDH1 vaccine in newly diagnosed glioma. About the research overall: Vaccines were begun 4-6 weeks after radiotherapy alone, or with temozolomide cycles. Study-level results: There were vaccine-induced immune responses in about 92% of the patients.

Comment on this clone: Its antigen is unidentified.

Time point described: week 47, end of study. One vaccine dose held 300 ug of mutant IDH1 20-mer peptide and came with topical imiquimod. The CDR3 is made up of 14 amino acids. Germline V gene data show CDR1 as SGHDN and CDR2 as FVKESK. V lost 5 bases to trimming and J lost 3 bases; unmatched junction nucleotides: 3. This table comes from immunoSEQ multiplex PCR, and its TCRdb copy is limited to in-frame clones, with some not included. In the table there are 58,000 or so clones, roughly four fifths of which are singletons. The source of this sequence is a woman aged 45 to 65 with glioma. V and J are TRBV14 and TRBJ2-1; 8 nucleotides agree with TRBD1. Specimen: PBMCs, collected from a glioma patient whose treatment included an IDH1 peptide vaccine. In DNA form, the CDR3 reads TGTGCCAGCAGCATAGGGACAGGCTACAATGAGCAGTTCTTC. Its translation is CASSIGTGYNEQFF. Filled out from reference TRBV14 and TRBJ2-1, the complete variable domain reads EAGVTQFPSHSVIEKGQTVTLRCDPISGHDNLYWYRRVMGKEIKFLLHFVKESKQDESGMPNNRFLAERTGGTYSTLKVQPAELEDSGVYFCASSIGTGYNEQFFGPGTRLTVL.